The clone carrying this T cell receptor (beta chain) was seen just once. TCRdb keeps only in-frame clones here, not all; method: immunoSEQ multiplex PCR. The sample shows 65,000 to 80,000 clones, 70% to 90% of them seen only once. Germline trimming cut 6 bases from V and 8 bases from J; bases unmatched to any gene: 16. The germline CDR1 and CDR2 sequences are MDHEN and SYDVKM. CDR3 size: 16 residues. This entry comes from a study of OX40 agonist ivuxolimab in advanced cancers. Study-wide context: Ivuxolimab, an antibody acting as an agonist of OX40 (CD134), was used to treat patients. From roughly 20 to 85 years was the age range, with a mean of around 54 years, and around 80% were male.

The TCR sequence derives from an adult with an advanced solid tumor such as melanoma, head and neck, liver or kidney cancer. Source: CD4+ or CD8+ T cells sorted from blood, taken in a trial of the OX40 agonist ivuxolimab. The V call is TRBV28, the J call TRBJ2-7; 10 nucleotides line up with TRBD1. The CDR3, as DNA: TGTGCCAGCAGCCCCACCTCCGGGACAGGGGACGTGAAGCAGTACGTC. Amino acids: CASSPTSGTGDVKQYV.